This T cell receptor (beta chain) was captured by sequencing in a study of human T cells and chemical hapten exposure. TCRdb fed the RACE reads into MiXCR, producing one record per CDR3 protein. Of about 340,000 distinct CDR3 sequences in the sample, approximately 6.3% were seen once. Germline V gene data show CDR1 as MNHEY and CDR2 as SVGEGT. The CDR3 loop spans 16 amino acids. The ends lost 4 bases at V and 4 bases at J; junction bases unmatched: 10. The time point here: patch test 1, 2 weeks after DPC sensitization. As to treatment: therapeutic diphenylcyclopropenone sensitization with weekly scalp DPC.

This TCR was recovered from a woman aged 18-30 years with alopecia areata. Some clones in this sample may be carry-over from other donors' samples. This sample comprised whole blood, obtained in connection with sensitization to the hapten diphenylcyclopropenone (DPC). This chain joins TRBV6-2 or TRBV6-3 and TRBJ1-2; 9 bases are shared with TRBD1. This chain's CDR3 is CASSSGTGSGGYGYTF. The CDR3 region has the DNA TGTGCCAGCAGTTCCGGGACAGGGAGCGGAGGCTATGGCTACACCTTC.